Shown below are 2 T cell receptor beta chains from a single sample sequenced in a study of T cells in Graves' hyperthyroidism and ophthalmopathy. Amplified TCR beta CDR3 regions came from RNA transcripts. Primed by the HTBI set, a first-round RT-PCR was run on the TCR CDR3. TCRdb ran MiXCR on the multiplex PCR reads and lists one entry per CDR3 protein. The data hold 50,000 to 75,000 distinct CDR3 sequences, with roughly 50% observed a single time. The specimen sequenced was blood. The receptors come from a woman under 40 with Graves' ophthalmopathy.

The V gene is TRBV19, the J gene TRBJ2-6, with a possible D match to TRBD1 (6 bases). The CDR3 has 16 residues. Germline CDR1 and CDR2: LNHDA and SQIVND (reference sequence). Trimming pared 2 bases from V and 2 bases from J, leaving 10 bases between. CDR3 in DNA: TGTGCCAGTAGTATATACGAGGGGGCTGGGGCCAACGTCCTGACTTTC. Protein: CASSIYEGAGANVLTF.

Remarks on this clonotype: One end of the junction fails to match germline, which may point to a read error. The chain combines TRBV9 with TRBJ1-2, with D hard to call. Germline assignment: CDR1 SGDLS and CDR2 YYNGEE. The CDR3 length is 16 residues. The CDR3 is CVSSVGGSSLNYGYTF. CDR3 sequence (DNA): TGTGTCAGCAGCGTAGGAGGGAGTTCCCTAAACTATGGCTACACCTTC.